What follows are 5 T cell receptor beta chains derived from one specimen sequenced in a study of graft-versus-host responses after intestinal transplantation. Measured with immunoSEQ multiplex PCR; TCRdb has only the in-frame clones, and not every one. The sample lists approximately 100,000 clones; 86% were seen once. The sample was PBMCs, taken 255 days after intestinal transplant. All receptors derive from a human patient who received an intestinal transplant, so some T cells may come from the graft donor.

This chain joins TRBV5-1 and TRBJ2-3; tentative D call: TRBD1 (6 bases). This CDR3 contains 17 residues. Germline values: CDR1 SGHRS, CDR2 YFSETQ. Trimming shortened V by 4 bases and J by 0 bases, and 18 bases separated the two germline ends. The CDR3 sequence is CASSPRGGASSTDTQYF. The CDR3 DNA sequence: TGCGCCAGCAGCCCTCGTGGGGGCGCCTCGAGCACAGATACGCAGTATTTT. The full variable domain, with the rest looked up from reference TRBV5-1 and TRBJ2-3, is KAGVTQTPRYLIKTRGQQVTLSCSPISGHRSVSWYQQTPGQGLQFLFEYFSETQRNKGNFPGRFSGRQFSNSRSEMNVSTLELGDSALYLCASSPRGGASSTDTQYFGPGTRLTVL.

This clone has a handful of counts. The chain joins TRBV4-2 to TRBJ2-3; TRBD2 might be the D (5 bases). With 4 bases removed from V and 6 bases from J, the gap between germline ends came to 5 bases. Looked up from germline, CDR1 is LGHNA and CDR2 is YNFKEQ. The CDR3 totals 11 residues. CDR3 loop: CASSPGDTQYF. In DNA, the CDR3 is TGTGCCAGCAGCCCGGGGGATACGCAGTATTTT.

The chain is built from TRBV9 and TRBJ2-3; tentatively, D is TRBD2 (6 bases). The germline V and J ends were trimmed by 0 bases and 5 bases, with 16 bases remaining between them. The CDR3 contains 16 residues. CDR1 is SGDLS, CDR2 YYNGEE, per germline. The CDR3 DNA sequence: TGTGCCAGCAGCGTAGGCGGGGCCCAAGCACAAGATACGCAGTATTTT. It specifies CASSVGGAQAQDTQYF.

The V call is TRBV4-1, the J call TRBJ2-3, with TRBD1 matching 7 bases. CDR3 length: 17 residues. V trimming: 0 bases; J trimming: 4 bases; junction bases outside the gene matches: 10. Looked up from germline, CDR1 is MGHRA and CDR2 is YSYEKL. The CDR3 DNA sequence: TGCGCCAGCAGCCAAGATTCGTCGACAGGGAGACCAGATACGCAGTATTTT. Amino acid sequence: CASSQDSSTGRPDTQYF.

V and J are TRBV4-1 and TRBJ2-1; TRBD1 aligns across 8 bases. The V gene end was trimmed by 3 bases and the J gene end by 5 bases; junction bases not matched to a gene: 3. This CDR3 region has 14 residues. Germline V gene lookup returns CDR1 MGHRA and CDR2 YSYEKL. This CDR3 is CASSHRQGNNEQFF. The CDR3 region has the DNA TGCGCCAGCAGCCACCGACAGGGGAACAATGAGCAGTTCTTC.